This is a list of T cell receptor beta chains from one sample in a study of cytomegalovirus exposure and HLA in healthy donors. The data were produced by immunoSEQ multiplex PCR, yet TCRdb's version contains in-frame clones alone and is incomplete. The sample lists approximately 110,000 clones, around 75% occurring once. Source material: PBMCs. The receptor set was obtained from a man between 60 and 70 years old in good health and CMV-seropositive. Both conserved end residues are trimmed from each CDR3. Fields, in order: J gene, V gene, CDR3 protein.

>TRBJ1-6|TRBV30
AWSVRGSLNSPLH
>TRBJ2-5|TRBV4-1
ASSQTAGDRETQY
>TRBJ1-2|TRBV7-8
ASSETDRGGYT
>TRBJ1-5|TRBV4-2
ASSQRSGEQPQH
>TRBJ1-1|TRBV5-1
ASSLIKEGTEAF
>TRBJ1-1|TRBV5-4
ASSQLTGVNTEAF
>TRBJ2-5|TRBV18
ASSPGQGGETQY
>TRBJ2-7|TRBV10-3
AISESGLNYEQY
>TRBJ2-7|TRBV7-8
ASSPWTGSSSQY
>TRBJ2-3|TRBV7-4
ASSQPRLTHATQY
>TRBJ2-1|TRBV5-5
ASSLDGGSYNEQF
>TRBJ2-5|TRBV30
AWTPHRDETQY
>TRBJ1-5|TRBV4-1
AINGCKLYTGASNQPQH
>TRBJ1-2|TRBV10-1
ASSNGTYNGYT
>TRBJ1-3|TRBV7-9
ASSAGQGATGNTIY
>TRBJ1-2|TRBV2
ASRAGRAGYGYT
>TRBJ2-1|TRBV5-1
ASSSGLPLGNEQF
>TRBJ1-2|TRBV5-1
ASSLGGQNYGYT
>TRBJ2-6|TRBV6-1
ASSGGTAPGANVLT
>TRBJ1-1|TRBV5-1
ASSVAGTGVGAF
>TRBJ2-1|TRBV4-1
ASSQGSGGASHEQF
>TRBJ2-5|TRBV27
ASSGLAADQETQY